Listed below are T cell receptor beta chains from one sample, sequenced in a study of blood T cell repertoires in COVID-19. Some clones are missing from TCRdb's copy, which holds only in-frame ones; the method was immunoSEQ multiplex PCR. The sample has 250,000 to 300,000 clones, around 90% seen once. Sequences were obtained from PBMCs or T cells enriched from blood (not recorded which). The source of these receptors is a woman between 25 and 40 years old who had recovered from COVID-19. Both conserved end residues are part of each CDR3. D genes are given only for firm matches. The size entry is marked missing in some rows and otherwise reads once, few, many or a size class.

j_gene: TRBJ2-5; v_gene: TRBV24-1; abundance: once; d_gene: TRBD1; CDR3nt: TGTGCCACCAGTGTCGCGACAGGGGGCCTGGAGACCCAGTACTTC; CDR3aa: CATSVATGGLETQYF
j_gene: TRBJ2-3; v_gene: TRBV9; abundance: NA; d_gene: NA; CDR3nt: TGTGCCAGCAGCGCCACAGGGCCAGATACGCAGTATTTT; CDR3aa: CASSATGPDTQYF
j_gene: TRBJ1-6; v_gene: TRBV7-9; abundance: NA; d_gene: NA; CDR3nt: TGTGCCAGCAGCGCCCCCAGGGATTCACCCCTCCACTTT; CDR3aa: CASSAPRDSPLHF
j_gene: TRBJ2-2; v_gene: TRBV19; abundance: NA; d_gene: TRBD2; CDR3nt: TGTGCCAGTAGTATGGGGTGGGAGGGAAAGAACACCGGGGAGCTGTTTTTT; CDR3aa: CASSMGWEGKNTGELFF
j_gene: TRBJ2-1; v_gene: TRBV4-1; abundance: NA; d_gene: NA; CDR3nt: TGCGCCAGCACCCCCGGTGGTGATGAGCAGTTCTTC; CDR3aa: CASTPGGDEQFF
j_gene: TRBJ1-2; v_gene: TRBV19; abundance: NA; d_gene: NA; CDR3nt: TGTGCCAGTAGTATATCGATCACAGAGCATAACTATGGCTACACCTTC; CDR3aa: CASSISITEHNYGYTF
j_gene: TRBJ2-2; v_gene: TRBV28; abundance: NA; d_gene: NA; CDR3nt: TGTGCCAGCAGCCCACCCGGAACTATCGCCGGGGAGCTGTTTTTT; CDR3aa: CASSPPGTIAGELFF
j_gene: TRBJ1-6; v_gene: TRBV30; abundance: NA; d_gene: NA; CDR3nt: TGTGCCTGGAGTGTGCAGGAACGGACTGAGAACTCCTATAATTCACCCCTCCACTTT; CDR3aa: CAWSVQERTENSYNSPLHF
j_gene: TRBJ1-2; v_gene: TRBV6-1; abundance: once; d_gene: NA; CDR3nt: TGTGCCAGCAGTGAAGCGCCCCCGAGAGGGAGCTACACCTTC; CDR3aa: CASSEAPPRGSYTF
j_gene: TRBJ2-4; v_gene: TRBV27; abundance: NA; d_gene: TRBD1; CDR3nt: TGTGCCAGCAGTTTGAGCCGGGACAGGGCCAACATTCAGTACTTC; CDR3aa: CASSLSRDRANIQYF
j_gene: TRBJ1-1; v_gene: TRBV3-1/TRBV3-2; abundance: few; d_gene: NA; CDR3nt: TGTGCCAGCAGCCAAGCGGGGGACCGGGCTTTCTTT; CDR3aa: CASSQAGDRAFF
j_gene: TRBJ2-2; v_gene: TRBV5-1; abundance: NA; d_gene: NA; CDR3nt: TGCGCCAGCAGCTTGGTCGACTCCGGGGAGCTGTTTTTT; CDR3aa: CASSLVDSGELFF
j_gene: TRBJ1-6; v_gene: TRBV2; abundance: NA; d_gene: NA; CDR3nt: TGTGCCAGCAGGCTGAGTAGGGGTTCACCCCTCCACTTT; CDR3aa: CASRLSRGSPLHF
j_gene: TRBJ1-5; v_gene: TRBV5-1; abundance: NA; d_gene: TRBD1; CDR3nt: TGCGCCAGCAGCTTGGCCGGACAGGGCAATCAGCCCCAGCATTTT; CDR3aa: CASSLAGQGNQPQHF
j_gene: TRBJ2-5; v_gene: TRBV13; abundance: NA; d_gene: NA; CDR3nt: TGTGCCAGCAGCTTACCGGGACGGAGGGGGACCCAGTACTTC; CDR3aa: CASSLPGRRGTQYF
j_gene: TRBJ1-6; v_gene: TRBV6-6; abundance: once; d_gene: TRBD1; CDR3nt: TGTGCCAGCAGTTACGGGGACAGGGGATCACCCCTCCACTTT; CDR3aa: CASSYGDRGSPLHF
j_gene: TRBJ1-1; v_gene: TRBV24-1; abundance: NA; d_gene: TRBD1; CDR3nt: TGTGCCACCAGTGATGGGACAGGGAGATACACTGAAGCTTTCTTT; CDR3aa: CATSDGTGRYTEAFF
j_gene: TRBJ2-1; v_gene: TRBV5-1; abundance: NA; d_gene: TRBD2; CDR3nt: TGCGCCAGCAGCTTGAATATACTAGCGGGAGTTAATGAGCAGTTCTTC; CDR3aa: CASSLNILAGVNEQFF
j_gene: TRBJ1-2; v_gene: TRBV2; abundance: NA; d_gene: NA; CDR3nt: TGTGCCAGCAGCTCCCTCACAGCTAACTATGGCTACACCTTC; CDR3aa: CASSSLTANYGYTF
j_gene: TRBJ2-5; v_gene: TRBV23-1; abundance: NA; d_gene: TRBD2; CDR3nt: TGCGCCAGAATCCGGGTCTTAGGGAGCGGGGGGGCCCAAGAGACCCAGTACTTC; CDR3aa: CARIRVLGSGGAQETQYF
j_gene: TRBJ2-7; v_gene: TRBV9; abundance: NA; d_gene: NA; CDR3nt: TGTGCCAGCAGCGTAGGACCCGTCCCGGGGGTATCCGAGCAGTACTTC; CDR3aa: CASSVGPVPGVSEQYF
j_gene: TRBJ1-2; v_gene: TRBV19; abundance: NA; d_gene: NA; CDR3nt: TGTGCCAGTAGTATGGGCGCGTACTACTATGGCTACACCTTC; CDR3aa: CASSMGAYYYGYTF
j_gene: TRBJ1-2; v_gene: TRBV7-2; abundance: NA; d_gene: NA; CDR3nt: TGTGCCAGCAGCCCCCGGGACTCGGGGGACTATGGCTACACCTTC; CDR3aa: CASSPRDSGDYGYTF
j_gene: TRBJ1-2; v_gene: TRBV6-5; abundance: NA; d_gene: NA; CDR3nt: TGTGCCAGCAGCCGACACGGGGGTCGGAGCTATGGCTACACCTTC; CDR3aa: CASSRHGGRSYGYTF
j_gene: TRBJ2-7; v_gene: TRBV7-9; abundance: NA; d_gene: NA; CDR3nt: TGTGCCAGCGCCCCCGGGTCTAGCAACTACGAGCAGTACTTC; CDR3aa: CASAPGSSNYEQYF
j_gene: TRBJ1-5; v_gene: TRBV6-1; abundance: NA; d_gene: NA; CDR3nt: TGTGCCAGCAGTGACACCGGGGAGGACAATCAGCCCCAGCATTTT; CDR3aa: CASSDTGEDNQPQHF
j_gene: TRBJ2-1; v_gene: TRBV4-3; abundance: few; d_gene: TRBD2; CDR3nt: TGCGCCAGCAGCGATCCGGGACTAGACAATGAGCAGTTCTTC; CDR3aa: CASSDPGLDNEQFF
j_gene: TRBJ1-1; v_gene: TRBV9; abundance: NA; d_gene: NA; CDR3nt: TGTGCCAGCAGCCCCCAGGGTCCGAACACTGAAGCTTTCTTT; CDR3aa: CASSPQGPNTEAFF